These T cell receptor beta chains were read from a single sample in a study of technical replicates of blood from a few donors. Sequenced by immunoSEQ multiplex PCR; TCRdb stores in-frame clones only, minus some. The data show some 68,000 clones, approximately 92% seen once. Source material: T cells isolated from PBMCs. The receptors come from a human donor in good health. Both conserved end residues are part of each CDR3. The D gene is left open where the match is weak. Clone size is given for some rows only: seen once, a few or many times, or a class if the clone is expanded.

d_gene	abundance	v_gene	j_gene	CDR3nt	CDR3aa
NA	few	TRBV6-1	TRBJ1-2	TGTGCCAGCAGTGACTCCCCTAACTATGGCTACACCTTC	CASSDSPNYGYTF
NA	NA	TRBV27	TRBJ2-7	TGTGCCAGCAGGGCGGTAGCTTCCTACGAGCAGTACTTC	CASRAVASYEQYF
NA	NA	TRBV7-2	TRBJ1-1	TGTGCCAGCAGCCTAAGCCAGGGGATTAACACTGAAGCTTTCTTT	CASSLSQGINTEAFF
NA	NA	TRBV18	TRBJ2-2	TGTGCCAGCTCACCAACGGAGGCGAACACCGGGGAGCTGTTTTTT	CASSPTEANTGELFF
TRBD1	NA	TRBV6-1	TRBJ2-1	TGTGCCAGTCGTTCTGCCGGGACAGGTAACAATGAGCAGTTCTTC	CASRSAGTGNNEQFF
NA	NA	TRBV6-1	TRBJ2-3	TGTGCCAGCAGTGAAGCCATACGGGTCACAGATACGCAGTATTTT	CASSEAIRVTDTQYF
NA	NA	TRBV7-2	TRBJ2-7	TGTGCCAGCAGCTTAGATTATCCAGGCCAGGAGCAGTACTTC	CASSLDYPGQEQYF
NA	NA	TRBV11-2	TRBJ1-4	TGTGCCAGCAGCTTAACTAGTGTACATCCCGTTGAAAAACTGTTTTTT	CASSLTSVHPVEKLFF
NA	once	TRBV7-9	TRBJ2-7	TGTGCCAGCAGCCCGCCGACAGCCTCCTACGAGCAGTACTTC	CASSPPTASYEQYF
NA	NA	TRBV10-2	TRBJ1-1	TGCGCCAGCAGTGATGGGGGCGCGGTCTCCACTGAAGCTTTCTTT	CASSDGGAVSTEAFF
TRBD2	few	TRBV19	TRBJ2-7	TGTGCCAGTAGTCGAGGACTAGCGGGAGGGAGCTACGAGCAGTACTTC	CASSRGLAGGSYEQYF
NA	NA	TRBV19	TRBJ1-4	TGTGCCAGTAGTATAGCACGACTTACTGACTTGTGGCCGGCAGAAAAACTGTTTTTT	CASSIARLTDLWPAEKLFF
TRBD1	NA	TRBV6-5	TRBJ2-1	TGTGCCAGCAGTTCCCAGGGACAGGGGGCTCGAAATGAGCAGTTCTTC	CASSSQGQGARNEQFF
NA	NA	TRBV19	TRBJ2-7	TGTGCCAGTAGTATCGATAGCGGAGGAATCTACGAGCAGTACTTC	CASSIDSGGIYEQYF
NA	few	TRBV18	TRBJ1-1	TGTGCCAGCTCTCCCGGGACAGAAGCTTTCTTT	CASSPGTEAFF
NA	NA	TRBV9	TRBJ2-2	TGTGCCAGCAGCGGAACAGGTACCGGGGAGCTGTTTTTT	CASSGTGTGELFF
TRBD2	NA	TRBV27	TRBJ2-1	TGTGCCAGCAGTTTATTTAGCGGGAGTTACAATGAGCAGTTCTTC	CASSLFSGSYNEQFF
NA	NA	TRBV15	TRBJ1-1	TGTGCCACCAGCGAACAGTTTTTTGACACTGAAGCTTTCTTT	CATSEQFFDTEAFF
NA	NA	TRBV28	TRBJ1-5	TGTGCCAGCAGTTTAGGCAACAATCAGCCCCAGCATTTT	CASSLGNNQPQHF
TRBD1	NA	TRBV11-1	TRBJ1-2	TGTGCCAGCAGGCGTTCCGGGACAGGGAACTATGGCTACACCTTC	CASRRSGTGNYGYTF
NA	NA	TRBV6-5	TRBJ2-1	TGTGCCAGCAGTATCCGGGACACCGACAATGAGCAGTTCTTC	CASSIRDTDNEQFF
NA	NA	TRBV6-5	TRBJ1-2	TGTGCCAGCTTAGTACCGGGGTATGGCTACACCTTC	CASLVPGYGYTF
NA	NA	TRBV2	TRBJ1-2	TGTGCCAGCAAGGAGGAGACTGGGCATGGCTACACCTTC	CASKEETGHGYTF
TRBD1	NA	TRBV2	TRBJ2-7	TGTGCCAGCAGTTCAGGACAGGTCTCCTACGAGCAGTACTTC	CASSSGQVSYEQYF
NA	NA	TRBV18	TRBJ2-7	TGTGCCAGCTCAGCAGGGTTCAACTACGAGCAGTACTTC	CASSAGFNYEQYF
TRBD2	once	TRBV28	TRBJ2-7	TGTGCCAGCAGTCCCTTAGCGGGAGTCTACGAGCAGTACTTC	CASSPLAGVYEQYF
NA	few	TRBV5-1	TRBJ1-1	TGCGCCAGCAGCTACGTCCTCGAGGGAGCTGAAGCTTTCTTT	CASSYVLEGAEAFF
NA	NA	TRBV18	TRBJ2-7	TGTGCCAGCTCTACAGACAGTTACGAGCAGTACTTC	CASSTDSYEQYF
NA	NA	TRBV14	TRBJ2-7	TGTGCCAGCAGCCAAATAGGGGGAAATGCTCCAAACCTATATTTC	CASSQIGGNAPNLYF
NA	NA	TRBV11-2	TRBJ1-4	TGTGCCAGCAGCTTAAGAGGTGAAAAACTGTTTTTT	CASSLRGEKLFF
TRBD2	NA	TRBV7-3	TRBJ2-5	TGTGCCAGCAGGGTAGCGGGAGCATCGGAGACCCAGTACTTC	CASRVAGASETQYF
TRBD2	NA	TRBV9	TRBJ2-1	TGTGCCAGCAGCCCTCGGACTAGTTTAAATGAGCAGTTCTTC	CASSPRTSLNEQFF
NA	NA	TRBV10-3	TRBJ2-2	TGTGCCATCAGTGAGTCGAGGTCTTCCGGGGAGCTGTTTTTT	CAISESRSSGELFF
TRBD2	NA	TRBV29-1	TRBJ2-7	TGCAGCGTTGAAGATGGGGAGGGATCCTACGAGCAGTACTTC	CSVEDGEGSYEQYF
TRBD2	NA	TRBV5-1	TRBJ2-1	TGCGCCAGCGCCGGCGGTAGCGGGAACCACCCCTCCTACAATGAGCAGTTCTTC	CASAGGSGNHPSYNEQFF
NA	NA	TRBV6-6	TRBJ2-7	TGTGCCAGCAGTTACTCCGGCGGATCCTACGAGCAGTACTTC	CASSYSGGSYEQYF
NA	NA	TRBV4-2	TRBJ1-2	TGTGCCAGCAGCCAACAGGGGGGCTACACCTTC	CASSQQGGYTF
NA	NA	TRBV6-1	TRBJ1-5	TGTGCCAGCAGTGCCCGGGACAATCAGCCCCAGCATTTT	CASSARDNQPQHF
NA	NA	TRBV12-5	TRBJ2-7	TGTGCTAGTGGTCTGGGGGACACCGAGCAGTACTTC	CASGLGDTEQYF
TRBD1	NA	TRBV2	TRBJ2-7	TGTGCCAGCAGTCAGGGGGTCGCCTACGAGCAGTACTTC	CASSQGVAYEQYF
NA	NA	TRBV2	TRBJ2-1	TGTGCCAGCATCTGGTCGGGAGACTACAATGAGCAGTTCTTC	CASIWSGDYNEQFF
NA	NA	TRBV5-6	TRBJ1-5	TGTGCCAGCAGCTTGGCCGGGGATCAGCCCCAGCATTTT	CASSLAGDQPQHF
NA	NA	TRBV19	TRBJ1-2	TGTGCCAGTAATAAAAGGGGTGGCTACACCTTC	CASNKRGGYTF
TRBD1	NA	TRBV27	TRBJ2-7	TGTGCCAGCAAACTCCGACAGGGGGGCGAGCAGTACTTC	CASKLRQGGEQYF
NA	NA	TRBV2	TRBJ2-7	TGTGCCAGCAGCTTAGACTTCGACCCGTTGACCTCCTACGAGCAGTACTTC	CASSLDFDPLTSYEQYF
TRBD2	NA	TRBV7-8	TRBJ2-1	TGTGCCAGCAGCTCCGGGACTAGCGGTTTGGGGGAGCAGTTCTTC	CASSSGTSGLGEQFF
TRBD2	NA	TRBV19	TRBJ2-1	TGTGCCAGTATGTTGCGGGGGTACAATGAGCAGTTCTTC	CASMLRGYNEQFF
NA	few	TRBV19	TRBJ1-4	TGTGCCAGTAGTATTAGAGCGACGGGGGAAAAACTGTTTTTT	CASSIRATGEKLFF
TRBD1	few	TRBV5-1	TRBJ1-4	TGCGCCAGCAGCCTACAGGGGGCTTATGAAAAACTGTTTTTT	CASSLQGAYEKLFF
NA	NA	TRBV9	TRBJ2-3	TGTGCCAGCAGCGAAATCTCAACTCTCACAGATACGCAGTATTTT	CASSEISTLTDTQYF
NA	NA	TRBV19	TRBJ1-3	TGTGCCAGTGGTATACCGGGAAACACCATATATTTT	CASGIPGNTIYF
TRBD1	NA	TRBV27	TRBJ2-5	TGTGCCAGCAGTCACAACAGGGGTCCAGAGACCCAGTACTTC	CASSHNRGPETQYF
NA	once	TRBV6-5	TRBJ1-1	TGTGCCAGCAGACACAGTCTCGAAGCTTTCTTT	CASRHSLEAFF
TRBD1	NA	TRBV5-1	TRBJ1-2	TGCGCCAGCAGCTTGGAGACAGGGGGCAGCTATGGCTACACCTTC	CASSLETGGSYGYTF
TRBD1	few	TRBV5-6	TRBJ1-1	TGTGCCAGCAGCTTTTCGCTTATCGACAGGGGCAATACTGAAGCTTTCTTT	CASSFSLIDRGNTEAFF
NA	NA	TRBV5-6	TRBJ2-1	TGTGCCAGCAGCTTGAGACAGCCCGATGAGCAGTTCTTC	CASSLRQPDEQFF
NA	NA	TRBV28	TRBJ2-2	TGTGCCACCCGGCCAGACAATAGCGCCGGGGAGCTGTTTTTT	CATRPDNSAGELFF
NA	NA	TRBV29-1	TRBJ2-1	TGCAGCGTTGAAATTCGTGGAGGAGCCCTGGAGCAGTTCTTC	CSVEIRGGALEQFF